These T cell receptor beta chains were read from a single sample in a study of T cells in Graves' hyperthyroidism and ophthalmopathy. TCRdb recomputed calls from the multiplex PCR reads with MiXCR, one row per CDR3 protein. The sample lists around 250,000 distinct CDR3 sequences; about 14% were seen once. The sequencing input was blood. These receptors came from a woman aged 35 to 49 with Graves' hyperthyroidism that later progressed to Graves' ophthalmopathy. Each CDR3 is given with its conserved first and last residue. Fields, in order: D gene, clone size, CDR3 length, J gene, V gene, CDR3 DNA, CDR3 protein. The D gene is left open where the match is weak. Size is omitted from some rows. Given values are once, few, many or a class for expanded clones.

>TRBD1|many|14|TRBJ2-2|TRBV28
TGTGCCAGCGGACAGGGATTTTACACCGGGGAGCTGTTTTTT
CASGQGFYTGELFF
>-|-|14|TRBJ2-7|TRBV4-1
TGCGCCAGCAGCCAAGAGTACGCGCCTGGCGAGCAGTACTTC
CASSQEYAPGEQYF
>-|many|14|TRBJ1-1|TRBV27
TGTGCCAGCAGTGTCCACGTGGGGCGGACTGAAGCTTTCTTT
CASSVHVGRTEAFF
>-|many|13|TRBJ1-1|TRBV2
TGTGCCAGCAGTGCTGTTAGGAACACTGAAGCTTTCTTT
CASSAVRNTEAFF
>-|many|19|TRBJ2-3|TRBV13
TGTGCCAGCAGCTTATTGGGGAAGGTGGGGCGGGCCAGCACAGATACGCAGTATTTT
CASSLLGKVGRASTDTQYF
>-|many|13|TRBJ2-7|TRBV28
TGTGCCAGCAGTTTTCGGATCTTCTACGAGCAGTACTTC
CASSFRIFYEQYF
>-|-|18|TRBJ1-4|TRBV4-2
TGTGCCAGCAGCCACCGATTCAAAGACCGAACAAATAATGAAAAACTGTTTTTT
CASSHRFKDRTNNEKLFF
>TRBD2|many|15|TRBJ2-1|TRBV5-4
TGTGCCAGCAGCTTGGGGCTAGCGGTATACAATGAGCAGTTCTTC
CASSLGLAVYNEQFF
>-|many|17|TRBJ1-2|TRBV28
TGTGCCAGCAGTTATCAGGCCCCACTACAGGGCGGCTATGGCTACACCTTC
CASSYQAPLQGGYGYTF
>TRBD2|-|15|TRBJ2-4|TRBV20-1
TGCAGTGCCCTTCTTGGGCGGGAGGGCCGGAACATTCAGTACTTC
CSALLGREGRNIQYF
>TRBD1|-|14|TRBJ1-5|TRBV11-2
TGTGCCAGCAGCACGAGCAGGGGGAATCAGCCCCAGCATTTT
CASSTSRGNQPQHF
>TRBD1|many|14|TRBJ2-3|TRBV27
TGTGCCAGCCGACCGGACAGGGAATCAGATACGCAGTATTTT
CASRPDRESDTQYF
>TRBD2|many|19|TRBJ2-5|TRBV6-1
TGTGCCAGCAGCTACCACCCTGGACTAGCGGGAGGGCCGGGAGAGACCCAGTACTTC
CASSYHPGLAGGPGETQYF
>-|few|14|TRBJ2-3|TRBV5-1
TGCGCCAGCAGCTTGGACTACCCCCCAGATACGCAGTATTTT
CASSLDYPPDTQYF
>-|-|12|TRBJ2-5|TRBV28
TGTGCCAGCAGTTTATATTGGGAGACCCAGTACTTC
CASSLYWETQYF
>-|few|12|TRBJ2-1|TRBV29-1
TGCAGCGCTGTATGGGACGTCTATGAGCAGTTCTTC
CSAVWDVYEQFF
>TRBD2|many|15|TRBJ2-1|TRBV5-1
TGCGCCAGCAGCTTGGGAAAGACTAGCGCCAATGAGCAGTTCTTC
CASSLGKTSANEQFF
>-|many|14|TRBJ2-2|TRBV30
TGTGCCTTCTGTACAGTACGGGGGTCCGGGGAGCTGTTTTTT
CAFCTVRGSGELFF
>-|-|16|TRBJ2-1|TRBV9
TGTGCCAGCGGCGTAGAGACTAGGTGGAGGTACAATGAGCAGTTCTTC
CASGVETRWRYNEQFF
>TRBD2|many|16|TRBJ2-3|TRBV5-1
TGCGCCAGCAGCTGGGGTAGCGGGAGTCTGACAGATACGCAGTATTTT
CASSWGSGSLTDTQYF
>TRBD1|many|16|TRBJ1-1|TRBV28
TGTGCCAGCAGTGCTCGACAGGGTGCGGTCACTGCTGAAGCTTTCTTT
CASSARQGAVTAEAFF
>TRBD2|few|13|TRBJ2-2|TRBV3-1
TGTGCCAGCAGCACCCCGCGAGCGGGAGGGCTGTTTTTT
CASSTPRAGGLFF